This TCR beta chain was observed in a study of breast tumors, draining lymph nodes, adjacent tissues (TCRdb year 2016). Broadly, across the study: The study compared TCR beta repertoires across tumor, adjacent nontumor tissue and axillary lymph nodes from breast cancer patients. In human breast cancer, the study set out to evaluate how tumor, surrounding tissue and draining lymph node repertoires relate to one another and whether T cells may move between these sites.

The adjacent samples were made up of nontumor breast tissue around the tumor. Concerning this clonotype: What antigen it recognizes has not been identified. No base quality values were provided; no much bigger clone lies one nucleotide off.

Here is what the overall study found, with its caveats: Tumor T-cell repertoires showed less diversity than lymph node repertoires and more diversity than nontumor tissue repertoires, and tumor T-cell repertoires showed preferential V and J gene usage. Tumor and nontumor tissue repertoires were found to be significantly more similar in luminal-like than in basal-like breast cancer. The data were considered consistent with most tumor T cells being derived from the lymph node and subsequently expanding within tumor tissue. Rather than being directly demonstrated, the conclusion that tumor T cells originate in lymph nodes was presented as consistent with a hypothesis.

The sequencer listed for this sample is Illumina HiSeq 2000. TCR beta chain libraries were generated through multiplex PCR amplification. High-throughput sequencing was used to analyze the amplified TCR beta chain products. TCRdb reprocessed the public reads (quality trimming at Q25 with fastp, clone calling with MiXCR) and kept in-frame beta chains. All rows with the same CDR3 protein become a single entry with the most common DNA and genes. Across this sample there are tens of thousands of distinct CDR3 sequences, with roughly three fifths seen only once. Clones ranked in the top ten supply about 19% of the sample. Sequencing used tumor-adjacent breast tissue. The TCR originated in a female donor with breast cancer. Some clones in this sample may be carry-over from other donors' samples.

The DNA sequence follows: TGTGCCAGCAGCCTCTCAGAGACCCAGTACTTC. It translates as CASSLSETQYF. The V and J genes are TRBV7-2 and TRBJ2-5, with the D gene uncertain. The CDR3 covers 11 residues, taking in both the cysteine and the phenylalanine. Only CDR3 DNA is held: 33 bases, read in frame from base 1. Looking up the germline V gene yields CDR1 SGHTA and CDR2 FQGNSA. A distance of 5 bases separates the germline ends of V and J, which lose 5 bases and 4 bases respectively.